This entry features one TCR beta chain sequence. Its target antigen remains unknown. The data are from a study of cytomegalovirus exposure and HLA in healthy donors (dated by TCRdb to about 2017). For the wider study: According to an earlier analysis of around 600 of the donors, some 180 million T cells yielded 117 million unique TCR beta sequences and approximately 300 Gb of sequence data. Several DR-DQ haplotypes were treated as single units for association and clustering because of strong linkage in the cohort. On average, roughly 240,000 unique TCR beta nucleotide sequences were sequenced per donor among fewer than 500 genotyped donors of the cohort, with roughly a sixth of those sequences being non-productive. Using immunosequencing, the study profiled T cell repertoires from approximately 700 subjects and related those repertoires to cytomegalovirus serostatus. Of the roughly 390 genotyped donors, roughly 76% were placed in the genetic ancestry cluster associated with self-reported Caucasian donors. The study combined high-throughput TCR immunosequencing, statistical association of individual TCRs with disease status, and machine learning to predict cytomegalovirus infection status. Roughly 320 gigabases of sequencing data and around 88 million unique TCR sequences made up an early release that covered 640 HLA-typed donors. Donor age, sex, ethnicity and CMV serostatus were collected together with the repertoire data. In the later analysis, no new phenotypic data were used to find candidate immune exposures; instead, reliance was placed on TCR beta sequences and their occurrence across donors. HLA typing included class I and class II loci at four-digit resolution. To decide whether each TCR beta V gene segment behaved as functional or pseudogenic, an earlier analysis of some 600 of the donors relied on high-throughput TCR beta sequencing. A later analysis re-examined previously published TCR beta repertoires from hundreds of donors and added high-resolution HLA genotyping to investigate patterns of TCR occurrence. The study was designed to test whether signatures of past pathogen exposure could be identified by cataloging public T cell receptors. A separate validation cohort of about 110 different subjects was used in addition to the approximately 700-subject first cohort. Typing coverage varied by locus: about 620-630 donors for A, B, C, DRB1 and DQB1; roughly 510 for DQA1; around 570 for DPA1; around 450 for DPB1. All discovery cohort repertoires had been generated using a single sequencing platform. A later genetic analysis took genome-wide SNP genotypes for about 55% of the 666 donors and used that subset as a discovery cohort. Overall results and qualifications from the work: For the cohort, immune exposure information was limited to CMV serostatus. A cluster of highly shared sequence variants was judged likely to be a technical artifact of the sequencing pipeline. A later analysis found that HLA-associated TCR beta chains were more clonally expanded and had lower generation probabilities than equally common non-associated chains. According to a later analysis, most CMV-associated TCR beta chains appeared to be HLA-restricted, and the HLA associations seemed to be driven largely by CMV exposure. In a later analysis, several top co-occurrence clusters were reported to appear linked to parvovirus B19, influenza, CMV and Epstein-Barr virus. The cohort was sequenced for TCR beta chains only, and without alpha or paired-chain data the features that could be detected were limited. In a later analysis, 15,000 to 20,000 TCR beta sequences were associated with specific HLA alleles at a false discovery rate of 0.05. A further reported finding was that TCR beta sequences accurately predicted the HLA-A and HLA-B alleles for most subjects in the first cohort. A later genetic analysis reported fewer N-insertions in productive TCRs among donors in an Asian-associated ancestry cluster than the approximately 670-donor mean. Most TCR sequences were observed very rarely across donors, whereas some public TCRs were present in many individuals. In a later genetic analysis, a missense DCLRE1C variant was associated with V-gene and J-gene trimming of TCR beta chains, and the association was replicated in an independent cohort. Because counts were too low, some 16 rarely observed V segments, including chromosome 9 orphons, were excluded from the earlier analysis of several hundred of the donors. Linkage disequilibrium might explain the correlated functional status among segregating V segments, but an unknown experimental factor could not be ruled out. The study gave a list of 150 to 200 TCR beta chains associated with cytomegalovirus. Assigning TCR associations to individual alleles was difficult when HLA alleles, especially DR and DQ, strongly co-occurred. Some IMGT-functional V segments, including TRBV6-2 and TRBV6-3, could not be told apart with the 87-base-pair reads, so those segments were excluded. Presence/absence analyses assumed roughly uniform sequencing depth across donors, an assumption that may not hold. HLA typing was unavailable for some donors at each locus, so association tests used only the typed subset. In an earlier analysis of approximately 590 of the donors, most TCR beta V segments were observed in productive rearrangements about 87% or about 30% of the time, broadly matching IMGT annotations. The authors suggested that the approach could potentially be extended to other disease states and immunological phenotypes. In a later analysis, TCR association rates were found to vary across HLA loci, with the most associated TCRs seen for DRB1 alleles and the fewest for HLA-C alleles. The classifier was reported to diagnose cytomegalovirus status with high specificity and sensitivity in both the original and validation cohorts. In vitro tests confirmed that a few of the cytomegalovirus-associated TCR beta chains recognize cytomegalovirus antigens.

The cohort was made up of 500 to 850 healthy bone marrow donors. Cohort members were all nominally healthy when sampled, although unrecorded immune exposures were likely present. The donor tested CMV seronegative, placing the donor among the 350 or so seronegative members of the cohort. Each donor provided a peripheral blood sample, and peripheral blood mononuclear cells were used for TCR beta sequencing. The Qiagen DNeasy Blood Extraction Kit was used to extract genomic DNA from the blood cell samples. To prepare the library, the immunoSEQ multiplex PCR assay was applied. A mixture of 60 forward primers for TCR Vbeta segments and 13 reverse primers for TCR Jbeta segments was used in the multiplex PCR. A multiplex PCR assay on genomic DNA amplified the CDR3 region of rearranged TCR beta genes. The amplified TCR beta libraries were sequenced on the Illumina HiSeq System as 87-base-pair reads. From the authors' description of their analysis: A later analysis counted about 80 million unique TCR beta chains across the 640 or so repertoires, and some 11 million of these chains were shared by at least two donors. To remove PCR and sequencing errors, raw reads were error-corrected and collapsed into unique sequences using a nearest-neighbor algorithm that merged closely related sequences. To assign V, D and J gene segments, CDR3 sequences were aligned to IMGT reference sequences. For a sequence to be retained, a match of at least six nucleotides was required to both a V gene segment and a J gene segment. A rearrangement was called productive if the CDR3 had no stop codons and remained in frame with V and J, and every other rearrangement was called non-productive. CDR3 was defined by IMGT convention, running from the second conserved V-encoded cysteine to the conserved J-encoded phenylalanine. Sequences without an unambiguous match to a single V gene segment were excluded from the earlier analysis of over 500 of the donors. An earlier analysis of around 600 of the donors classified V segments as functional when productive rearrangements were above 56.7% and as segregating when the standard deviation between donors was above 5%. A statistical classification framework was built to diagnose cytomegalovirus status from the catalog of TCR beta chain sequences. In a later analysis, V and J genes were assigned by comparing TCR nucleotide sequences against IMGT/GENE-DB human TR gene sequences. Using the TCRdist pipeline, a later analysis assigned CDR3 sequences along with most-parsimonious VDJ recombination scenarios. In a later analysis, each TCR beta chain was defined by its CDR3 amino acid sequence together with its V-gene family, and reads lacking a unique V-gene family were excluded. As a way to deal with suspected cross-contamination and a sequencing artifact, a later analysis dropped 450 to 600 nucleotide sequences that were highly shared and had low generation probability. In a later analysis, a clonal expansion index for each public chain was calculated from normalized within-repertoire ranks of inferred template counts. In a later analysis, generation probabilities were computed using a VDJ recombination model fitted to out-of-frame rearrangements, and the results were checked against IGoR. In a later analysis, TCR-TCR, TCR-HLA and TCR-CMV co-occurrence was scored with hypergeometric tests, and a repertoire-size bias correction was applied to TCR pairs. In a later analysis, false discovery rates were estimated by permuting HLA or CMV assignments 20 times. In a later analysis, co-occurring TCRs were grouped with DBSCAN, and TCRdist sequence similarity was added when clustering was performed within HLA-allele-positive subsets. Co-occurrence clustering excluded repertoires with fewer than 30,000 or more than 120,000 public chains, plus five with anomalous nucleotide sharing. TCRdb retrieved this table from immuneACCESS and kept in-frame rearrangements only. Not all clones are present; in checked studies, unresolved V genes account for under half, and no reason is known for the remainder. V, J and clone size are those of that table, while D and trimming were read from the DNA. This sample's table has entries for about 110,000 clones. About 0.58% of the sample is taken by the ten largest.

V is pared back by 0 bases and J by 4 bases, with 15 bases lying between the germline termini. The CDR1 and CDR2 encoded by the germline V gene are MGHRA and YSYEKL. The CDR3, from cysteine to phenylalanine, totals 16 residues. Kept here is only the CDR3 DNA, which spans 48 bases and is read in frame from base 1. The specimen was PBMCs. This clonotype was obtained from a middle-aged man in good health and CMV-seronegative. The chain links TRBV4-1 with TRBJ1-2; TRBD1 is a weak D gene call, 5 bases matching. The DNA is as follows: TGCGCCAGCAGCCAAGAGGGGCGGGGTTTGGGCTATGGCTACACCTTC. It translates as CASSQEGRGLGYGYTF.